These T cell receptor beta chains were read from a single sample in a study of shared clonotypes between healthy human individuals. Clones were read by immunoSEQ multiplex PCR, and TCRdb kept only the in-frame ones, dropping some. Among 2 million to 3 million clones listed, about 92% were seen once. Sequenced sample: naive CD4+ T cells sorted from blood. These receptors were taken from a man aged 18 to 29 in good health. Both conserved end residues are part of each CDR3. Clone size, where shown, is once, few, many, or a class for clones that have expanded.

CDR3 length: 17; J gene: TRBJ1-3; V gene: TRBV4-1; clone size: .; CDR3 protein: CASSQDRPAFSGNTIYF
CDR3 length: 19; J gene: TRBJ2-3; V gene: TRBV4-3; clone size: .; CDR3 protein: CASSQGGSTSSKRGGTQYF
CDR3 length: 15; J gene: TRBJ1-5; V gene: TRBV2; clone size: once; CDR3 protein: CASSELGLGNQPQHF
CDR3 length: 15; J gene: TRBJ1-3; V gene: TRBV19; clone size: .; CDR3 protein: CASPKEWCSGNTIYF
CDR3 length: 14; J gene: TRBJ2-7; V gene: TRBV7-9; clone size: .; CDR3 protein: CASSLGQAPYEQYF
CDR3 length: 12; J gene: TRBJ1-1; V gene: TRBV5-1; clone size: .; CDR3 protein: CASSYPGTVAFF
CDR3 length: 14; J gene: TRBJ2-5; V gene: TRBV6-5; clone size: .; CDR3 protein: CASNRGGARETQYF
CDR3 length: 17; J gene: TRBJ1-3; V gene: TRBV5-1; clone size: .; CDR3 protein: CASSPTGQPSSGNTIYF
CDR3 length: 16; J gene: TRBJ2-2; V gene: TRBV7-9; clone size: .; CDR3 protein: CASSFPGQGSTGELFF
CDR3 length: 13; J gene: TRBJ2-2; V gene: TRBV7-9; clone size: .; CDR3 protein: CASSLVHTGELFF
CDR3 length: 14; J gene: TRBJ2-1; V gene: TRBV18; clone size: .; CDR3 protein: CASSLARDYNEQFF
CDR3 length: 14; J gene: TRBJ1-1; V gene: TRBV7-9; clone size: .; CDR3 protein: CASSYSKTDTEAFF
CDR3 length: 12; J gene: TRBJ1-6; V gene: TRBV7-9; clone size: few; CDR3 protein: CASSLNLSPLHF
CDR3 length: 16; J gene: TRBJ2-3; V gene: TRBV30; clone size: .; CDR3 protein: CAWSVTGGGARDTQYF
CDR3 length: 15; J gene: TRBJ2-7; V gene: TRBV7-8; clone size: .; CDR3 protein: CASSLGQSGSYEQYF
CDR3 length: 15; J gene: TRBJ2-7; V gene: TRBV6-5; clone size: .; CDR3 protein: CASSRGTKSSYEQYF
CDR3 length: 15; J gene: TRBJ1-2; V gene: TRBV29-1; clone size: once; CDR3 protein: CSVASTRVMTEGYTF
CDR3 length: 15; J gene: TRBJ2-5; V gene: TRBV18; clone size: .; CDR3 protein: CASSPMAGHQETQYF
CDR3 length: 16; J gene: TRBJ2-1; V gene: TRBV7-6; clone size: .; CDR3 protein: CASSAASGSSYNEQFF
CDR3 length: 15; J gene: TRBJ2-2; V gene: TRBV18; clone size: .; CDR3 protein: CASSRGAVNTGELFF
CDR3 length: 15; J gene: TRBJ2-3; V gene: TRBV5-1; clone size: .; CDR3 protein: CASSLYRVGTDTQYF
CDR3 length: 16; J gene: TRBJ2-7; V gene: TRBV4-3; clone size: .; CDR3 protein: CASSQGGRTSSYEQYF
CDR3 length: 14; J gene: TRBJ1-6; V gene: TRBV28; clone size: .; CDR3 protein: CASTPDRDNSPLHF
CDR3 length: 14; J gene: TRBJ2-5; V gene: TRBV5-4; clone size: .; CDR3 protein: CASRAGTGKETQYF
CDR3 length: 13; J gene: TRBJ2-2; V gene: TRBV5-1; clone size: .; CDR3 protein: CASRWVVTGELFF
CDR3 length: 14; J gene: TRBJ2-7; V gene: TRBV10-3; clone size: .; CDR3 protein: CAISNIDSIHEQYF
CDR3 length: 14; J gene: TRBJ2-5; V gene: TRBV10-3; clone size: .; CDR3 protein: CAISQSDGSPTQYF
CDR3 length: 16; J gene: TRBJ1-5; V gene: TRBV7-9; clone size: .; CDR3 protein: CASSLVGPYSNQPQHF
CDR3 length: 16; J gene: TRBJ2-2; V gene: TRBV9; clone size: .; CDR3 protein: CASSIGGTDNTGELFF
CDR3 length: 15; J gene: TRBJ2-7; V gene: TRBV11-3; clone size: .; CDR3 protein: CASSLGRGRSYEQYF
CDR3 length: 15; J gene: TRBJ2-3; V gene: TRBV25-1; clone size: .; CDR3 protein: CASSEYKGWTDTQYF
CDR3 length: 17; J gene: TRBJ2-2; V gene: TRBV7-7; clone size: once; CDR3 protein: CASSPTSPVVATGELFF
CDR3 length: 15; J gene: TRBJ2-7; V gene: TRBV9; clone size: .; CDR3 protein: CASSKGSSGSFEQYF
CDR3 length: 14; J gene: TRBJ1-1; V gene: TRBV30; clone size: .; CDR3 protein: CAWSVRQGGAEAFF
CDR3 length: 14; J gene: TRBJ2-5; V gene: TRBV11-3; clone size: once; CDR3 protein: CASSLVWSSETQYF
CDR3 length: 14; J gene: TRBJ1-2; V gene: TRBV5-6; clone size: once; CDR3 protein: CASMGPGEVYGYTF
CDR3 length: 11; J gene: TRBJ2-2; V gene: TRBV5-8; clone size: .; CDR3 protein: CASGTAGELFF
CDR3 length: 15; J gene: TRBJ2-7; V gene: TRBV6-4; clone size: .; CDR3 protein: CASSVESFGPYEQYF
CDR3 length: 15; J gene: TRBJ2-5; V gene: TRBV5-1; clone size: .; CDR3 protein: CASSLEGQKQETQYF
CDR3 length: 17; J gene: TRBJ1-6; V gene: TRBV27; clone size: once; CDR3 protein: CASSSIGGAHNNSPLHF
CDR3 length: 13; J gene: TRBJ2-7; V gene: TRBV5-4; clone size: .; CDR3 protein: CASSLDSAYEQYF
CDR3 length: 12; J gene: TRBJ2-7; V gene: TRBV4-1; clone size: .; CDR3 protein: CASSQPGLEQYF
CDR3 length: 15; J gene: TRBJ1-4; V gene: TRBV30; clone size: .; CDR3 protein: CAWSVGTGGGEKLFF
CDR3 length: 13; J gene: TRBJ1-3; V gene: TRBV27; clone size: .; CDR3 protein: CASGLPQGNTIYF